Below, one TCR beta chain is given with its context. This sample was taken from a study of blood T cell repertoires in COVID-19. Study overall: Sites in the United States, Italy and Spain provided acute and convalescent COVID-19 samples. Sample material is recorded as cDNA or gDNA derived from T cells, B-cell-depleted T cells, or PBMCs.

As originally analysed: Estimated nucleated cell counts came from reference gene primer amplification. TCRdb keeps only in-frame clones here, not all; method: immunoSEQ multiplex PCR. D and trimming come from the DNA, and the V and J calls and clone size come from that table. Among approximately 450,000 clones listed, 80% to 90% were seen once. The CDR3 extends over 14 amino acids. Germline CDR1 reads SGHNT; CDR2 reads YYREEE (reference sequence). The V and J ends lost 0 bases and 5 bases, in that order; junction bases with no gene match: 4. Cohort 3 recovered donors had two negative PCRs, clearance, or symptom resolution.

The clonotype was recovered from a man aged 30 to 39 who had recovered from COVID-19. This chain connects TRBV5-4 to TRBJ2-5, with 7 bases identical to TRBD1. Sequenced: PBMCs or T cells enriched from blood (not recorded which). CDR3 region: CASSLEGAMETQYF. CDR3 nucleotides: TGTGCCAGCAGCTTGGAGGGGGCCATGGAGACCCAGTACTTC.